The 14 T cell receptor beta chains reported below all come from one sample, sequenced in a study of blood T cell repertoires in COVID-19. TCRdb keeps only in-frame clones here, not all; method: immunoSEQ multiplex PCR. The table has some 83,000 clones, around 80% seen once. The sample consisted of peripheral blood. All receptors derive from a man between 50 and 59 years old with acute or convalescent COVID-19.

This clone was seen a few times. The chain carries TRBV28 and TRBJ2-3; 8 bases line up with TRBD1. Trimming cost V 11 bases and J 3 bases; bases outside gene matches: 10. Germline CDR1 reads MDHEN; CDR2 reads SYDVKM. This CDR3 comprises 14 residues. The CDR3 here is CAWRPGGATDTQYF. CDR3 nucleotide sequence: TGTGCCTGGAGACCAGGGGGCGCAACAGATACGCAGTATTTT.

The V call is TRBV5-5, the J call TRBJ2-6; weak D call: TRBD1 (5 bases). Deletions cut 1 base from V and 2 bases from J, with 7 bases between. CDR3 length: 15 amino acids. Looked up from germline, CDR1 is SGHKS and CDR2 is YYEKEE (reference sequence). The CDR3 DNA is TGTGCCAGCAGCTTGCCAGGGACTGGGGCCAACGTCCTGACTTTC. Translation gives CASSLPGTGANVLTF.

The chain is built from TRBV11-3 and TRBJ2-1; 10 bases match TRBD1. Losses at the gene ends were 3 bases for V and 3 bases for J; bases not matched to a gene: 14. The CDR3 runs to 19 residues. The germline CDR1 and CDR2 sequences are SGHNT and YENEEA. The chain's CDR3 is CASSFDRGLGWRDYNEQFF. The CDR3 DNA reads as TGTGCCAGCAGCTTCGACAGGGGGCTTGGATGGCGGGACTACAATGAGCAGTTCTTC.

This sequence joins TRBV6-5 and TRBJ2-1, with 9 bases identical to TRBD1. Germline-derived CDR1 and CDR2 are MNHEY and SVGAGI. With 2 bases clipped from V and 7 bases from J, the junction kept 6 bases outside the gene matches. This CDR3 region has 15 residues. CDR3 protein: CASSYRGDRVNEQFF. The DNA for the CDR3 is TGTGCCAGCAGTTACCGGGGGGACAGGGTTAATGAGCAGTTCTTC.

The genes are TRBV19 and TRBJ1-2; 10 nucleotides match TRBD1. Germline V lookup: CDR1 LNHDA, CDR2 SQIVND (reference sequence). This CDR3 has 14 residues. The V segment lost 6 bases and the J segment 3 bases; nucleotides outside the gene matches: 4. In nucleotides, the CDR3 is TGTGCCAGTAGAGTGACAGGGGGCGACTATGGCTACACCTTC. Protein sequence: CASRVTGGDYGYTF.

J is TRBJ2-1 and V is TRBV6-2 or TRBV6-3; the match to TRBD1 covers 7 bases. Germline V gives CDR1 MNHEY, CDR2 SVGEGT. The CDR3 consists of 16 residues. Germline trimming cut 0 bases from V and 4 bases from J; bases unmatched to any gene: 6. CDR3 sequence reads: CASSYSGEGAYNEQFF. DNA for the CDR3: TGTGCCAGCAGTTACTCGGGAGAGGGGGCGTACAATGAGCAGTTCTTC.

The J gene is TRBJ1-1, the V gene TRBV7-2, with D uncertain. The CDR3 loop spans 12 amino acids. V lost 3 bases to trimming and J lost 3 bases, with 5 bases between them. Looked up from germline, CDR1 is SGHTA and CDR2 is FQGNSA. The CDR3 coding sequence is TGTGCCAGCAGCTTTTCAGACACTGAAGCTTTCTTT. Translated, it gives CASSFSDTEAFF.

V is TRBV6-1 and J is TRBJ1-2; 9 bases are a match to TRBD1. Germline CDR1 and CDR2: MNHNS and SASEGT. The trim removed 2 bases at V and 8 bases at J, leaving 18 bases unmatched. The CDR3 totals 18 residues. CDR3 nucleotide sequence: TGTGCCAGCAGTGAAAGCAGGTGGGGGACAGGGCCAACTATGGGCTACACCTTC. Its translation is CASSESRWGTGPTMGYTF.

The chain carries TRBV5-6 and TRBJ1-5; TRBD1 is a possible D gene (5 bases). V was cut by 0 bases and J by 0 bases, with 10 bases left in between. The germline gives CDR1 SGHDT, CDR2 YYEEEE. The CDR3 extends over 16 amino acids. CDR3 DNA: TGTGCCAGCAGCTTGGGGGGCAGAGCTAGCAATCAGCCCCAGCATTTT. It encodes CASSLGGRASNQPQHF.

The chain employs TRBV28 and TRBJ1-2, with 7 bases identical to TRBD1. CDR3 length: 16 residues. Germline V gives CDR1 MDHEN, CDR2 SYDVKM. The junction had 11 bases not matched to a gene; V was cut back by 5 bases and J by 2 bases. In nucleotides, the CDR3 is TGTGCCAGCAGTCCCGGAGGAATGGGACAGAACTATGGCTACACCTTC. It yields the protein CASSPGGMGQNYGYTF.

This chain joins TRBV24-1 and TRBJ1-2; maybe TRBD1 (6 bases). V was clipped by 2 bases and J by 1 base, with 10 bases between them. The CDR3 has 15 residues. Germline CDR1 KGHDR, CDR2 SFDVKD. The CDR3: CATSDSGQHNYGYTF. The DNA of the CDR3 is TGTGCCACCAGTGATTCGGGACAACATAACTATGGCTACACCTTC.

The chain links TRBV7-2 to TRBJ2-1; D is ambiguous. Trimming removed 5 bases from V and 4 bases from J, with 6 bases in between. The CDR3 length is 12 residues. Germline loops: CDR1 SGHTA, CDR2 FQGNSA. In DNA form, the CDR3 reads TGTGCCAGCAGCCCCGTTTACAATGAGCAGTTCTTC. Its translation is CASSPVYNEQFF.

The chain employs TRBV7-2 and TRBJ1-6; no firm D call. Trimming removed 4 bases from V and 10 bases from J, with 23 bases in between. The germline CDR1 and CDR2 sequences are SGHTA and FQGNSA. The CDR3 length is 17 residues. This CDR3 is CASSSLAGPRPDSPLHF. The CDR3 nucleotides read TGTGCCAGCAGCTCCCTAGCTGGGCCCCGACCGGACTCACCCCTCCACTTT.

CDR3 sequence reads: CASKTVNQPQHF. For the CDR3, the DNA is TGTGCCAGCAAGACAGTAAATCAGCCCCAGCATTTT. The chain uses TRBV6-5 and TRBJ1-5; D may be TRBD1 (5 bases). The CDR3 spans 12 residues. CDR1 is MNHEY and CDR2 is SVGAGI in the germline V gene. Trimming pared 7 bases from V and 4 bases from J, leaving 8 bases between.